This is a list of T cell receptor beta chains from one sample in a study of blood T cell repertoires in COVID-19. Repertoires were generated with immunoSEQ multiplex PCR, while TCRdb's copy carries only in-frame clones and drops some. The data hold about 400,000 clones, with less than 90% observed a single time. The sequenced sample consisted of peripheral blood. Receptors originate from a woman aged 55-69 years with COVID-19, enrolled during active disease. Both conserved end residues are part of each CDR3. The D gene is left open where the match is weak. Clone size is not always given. Where it is, it says once, few, many or a class for expanded clones.

V	size	J	D	CDR3	DNA
TRBV5-4	few	TRBJ2-3	TRBD2	CASLKRGALTDTQYF	TGTGCCAGCTTAAAGCGGGGGGCACTCACAGATACGCAGTATTTT
TRBV5-6	NA	TRBJ1-5	NA	CASSLGGMGNQPQHF	TGTGCCAGCAGCCTCGGCGGAATGGGCAATCAGCCCCAGCATTTT
TRBV4-1	NA	TRBJ2-3	NA	CASSQALGPRQYF	TGCGCCAGCAGCCAAGCACTAGGGCCGAGGCAGTATTTT
TRBV11-2	NA	TRBJ2-1	TRBD1	CASSFNTRDSRSSYNEQFF	TGTGCCAGCAGCTTTAATACGAGGGACAGCAGGAGCTCCTACAATGAGCAGTTCTTC
TRBV5-1	NA	TRBJ1-2	TRBD1	CASSLGQGGYGYTF	TGCGCCAGCAGCTTGGGACAGGGCGGCTATGGCTACACCTTC
TRBV19	NA	TRBJ1-5	NA	CASSMSIGGSNQAQHF	TGTGCCAGTAGTATGTCCATCGGGGGATCTAATCAGGCCCAGCATTTT
TRBV2	NA	TRBJ1-6	TRBD1	CASSLWTGVNSPLHF	TGTGCCAGCAGTCTATGGACAGGGGTGAATTCACCCCTCCACTTT
TRBV29-1	NA	TRBJ2-2	TRBD2	CSVERTSGTNTGELFF	TGCAGCGTCGAGCGGACTAGCGGAACGAACACCGGGGAGCTGTTTTTT
TRBV12-3/TRBV12-4	NA	TRBJ2-7	NA	CASSFSNLAEQYF	TGTGCCAGCAGTTTTAGCAACCTCGCCGAGCAGTACTTC
TRBV9	NA	TRBJ2-7	TRBD2	CASSVVGTSHEQYF	TGTGCCAGCAGCGTAGTGGGGACTAGTCACGAGCAGTACTTC
TRBV7-3	once	TRBJ2-2	NA	CASSPQGNTGELFF	TGTGCCAGCAGCCCACAGGGAAACACCGGGGAGCTGTTTTTT
TRBV7-9	NA	TRBJ1-2	NA	CASSLESSGYGYTF	TGTGCCAGCAGCTTGGAATCGAGCGGATATGGCTACACCTTC
TRBV7-2	NA	TRBJ2-5	TRBD2	CASSRLGTSSGTQYF	TGTGCCAGCAGCCGGCTCGGGACTAGCTCCGGGACCCAGTACTTC
TRBV7-3	once	TRBJ2-6	TRBD1	CASSSGQPGANVLTF	TGTGCCAGCAGCTCGGGACAGCCTGGGGCCAACGTCCTGACTTTC
TRBV29-1	once	TRBJ2-5	NA	CSVSGGKETQYF	TGCAGCGTTTCTGGCGGGAAAGAGACCCAGTACTTC
TRBV7-2	NA	TRBJ2-1	NA	CASSLEAGPSYNEQFF	TGTGCCAGCAGCTTAGAGGCGGGCCCATCCTACAATGAGCAGTTCTTC
TRBV11-2	NA	TRBJ2-1	NA	CASSPASGFAGYNEQFF	TGTGCCAGCAGCCCTGCCTCGGGTTTCGCTGGGTACAATGAGCAGTTCTTC
TRBV27	NA	TRBJ1-5	NA	CASSSDSRRQPQHF	TGTGCCAGCAGTTCGGACAGCCGGAGACAGCCCCAGCATTTT
TRBV30	NA	TRBJ1-6	TRBD1	CAWGTGVSPLHF	TGTGCCTGGGGAACAGGGGTTTCACCCCTCCACTTT
TRBV18	few	TRBJ1-1	NA	CASSPRRGQNTEAFF	TGTGCCAGCTCACCACGACGGGGACAAAACACTGAAGCTTTCTTT
TRBV30	NA	TRBJ1-1	TRBD1	CAWLGTANPEAFF	TGTGCCTGGTTGGGGACAGCCAACCCTGAAGCTTTCTTT
TRBV9	NA	TRBJ1-3	NA	CASSVATGIRNTIYF	TGTGCCAGCAGCGTAGCTACCGGGATCCGAAACACCATATATTTT
TRBV7-3	NA	TRBJ1-5	NA	CASSLGMGGISNQPQHF	TGTGCCAGCAGCTTGGGGATGGGGGGAATTAGCAATCAGCCCCAGCATTTT